This TCR beta chain derives from a study of blood T cell repertoires in COVID-19. The CDR3 covers 14 residues. V lost 4 bases, J lost 2 bases, and 2 bases stayed unmatched. Germline loops: CDR1 MDHEN, CDR2 SYDVKM. Measured with immunoSEQ multiplex PCR; TCRdb has only the in-frame clones, and not every one. Here the sample spans roughly 200,000 clones, less than 90% being singletons. The sequencing input was PBMCs or T cells enriched from blood (not recorded which). The clonotype originates from a woman in her thirties who had been exposed to COVID-19. The chain joins TRBV28 to TRBJ1-2; TRBD1 aligns across 9 bases. CDR3 residues: CASSYRGPNYGYTF. The CDR3, as DNA: TGTGCCAGCAGTTACAGGGGGCCCAACTATGGCTACACCTTC.